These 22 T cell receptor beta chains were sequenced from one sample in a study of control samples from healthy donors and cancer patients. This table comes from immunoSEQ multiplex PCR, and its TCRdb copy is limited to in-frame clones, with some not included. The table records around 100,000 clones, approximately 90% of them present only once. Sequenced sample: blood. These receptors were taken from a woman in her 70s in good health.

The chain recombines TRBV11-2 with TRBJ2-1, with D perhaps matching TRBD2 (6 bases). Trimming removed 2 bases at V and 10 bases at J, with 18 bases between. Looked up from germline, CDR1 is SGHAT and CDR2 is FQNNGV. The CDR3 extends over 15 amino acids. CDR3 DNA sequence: TGTGCCAGCAGCTTACAGGGAGGTGGCGCCGGGGAGCAGTTCTTC. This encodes CASSLQGGGAGEQFF.

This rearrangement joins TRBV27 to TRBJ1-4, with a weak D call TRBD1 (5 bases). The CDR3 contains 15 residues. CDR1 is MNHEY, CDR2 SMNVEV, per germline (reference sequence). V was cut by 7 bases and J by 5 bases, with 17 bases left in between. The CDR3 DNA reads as TGTGCCAGCACCCCACCGCGGGGGGGGAATGAAAAACTGTTTTTT. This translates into CASTPPRGGNEKLFF.

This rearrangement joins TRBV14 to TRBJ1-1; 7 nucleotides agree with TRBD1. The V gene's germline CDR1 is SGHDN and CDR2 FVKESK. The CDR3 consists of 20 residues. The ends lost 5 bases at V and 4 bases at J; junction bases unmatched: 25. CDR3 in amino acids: CASSFRQGKTYFLNSTEAFF. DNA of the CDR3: TGTGCCAGCAGCTTCCGACAGGGTAAAACGTACTTTCTAAATTCCACTGAAGCTTTCTTT.

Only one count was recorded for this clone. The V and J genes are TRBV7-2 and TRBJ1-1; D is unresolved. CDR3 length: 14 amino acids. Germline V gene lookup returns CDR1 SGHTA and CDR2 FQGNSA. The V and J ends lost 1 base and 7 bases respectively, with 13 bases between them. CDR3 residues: CASSLGLGYGEAFF. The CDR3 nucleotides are TGTGCCAGCAGCTTAGGTTTAGGGTATGGTGAAGCTTTCTTT.

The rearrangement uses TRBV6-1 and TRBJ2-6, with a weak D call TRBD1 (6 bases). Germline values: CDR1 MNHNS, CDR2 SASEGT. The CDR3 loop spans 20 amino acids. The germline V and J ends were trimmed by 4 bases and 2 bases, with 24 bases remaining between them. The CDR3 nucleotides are TGTGCCAGCAGTGGGGGGTTCGCGACAGGAGGTTTGGCTGGGGCCAACGTCCTGACTTTC. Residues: CASSGGFATGGLAGANVLTF.

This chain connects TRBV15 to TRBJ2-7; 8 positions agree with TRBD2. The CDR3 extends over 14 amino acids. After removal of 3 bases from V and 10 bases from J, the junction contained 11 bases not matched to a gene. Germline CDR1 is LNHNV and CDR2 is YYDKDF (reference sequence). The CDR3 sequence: CATSSRGGYVRQYF. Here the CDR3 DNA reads TGTGCCACCAGCAGCCGGGGGGGTTACGTTCGACAGTACTTC. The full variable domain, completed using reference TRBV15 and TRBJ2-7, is DAMVIQNPRYQVTQFGKPVTLSCSQTLNHNVMYWYQQKSSQAPKLLFHYYDKDFNNEADTPDNFQSRRPNTSFCFLDIRSPGLGDTAMYLCATSSRGGYVRQYFGPGTRLTVT.

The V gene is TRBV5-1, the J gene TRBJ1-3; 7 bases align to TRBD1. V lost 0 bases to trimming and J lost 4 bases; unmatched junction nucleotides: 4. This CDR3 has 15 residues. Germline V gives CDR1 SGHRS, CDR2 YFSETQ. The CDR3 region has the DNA TGCGCCAGCAGCTTGGCCCGACAGGGCGGAAACACCATATATTTT. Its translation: CASSLARQGGNTIYF.

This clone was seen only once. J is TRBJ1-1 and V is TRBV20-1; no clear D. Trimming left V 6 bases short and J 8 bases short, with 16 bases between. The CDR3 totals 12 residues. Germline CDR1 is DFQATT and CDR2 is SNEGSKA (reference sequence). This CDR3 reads CSASGIRGEAFF. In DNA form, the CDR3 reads TGCAGTGCCAGTGGCATCCGCGGAGAAGCTTTCTTT.

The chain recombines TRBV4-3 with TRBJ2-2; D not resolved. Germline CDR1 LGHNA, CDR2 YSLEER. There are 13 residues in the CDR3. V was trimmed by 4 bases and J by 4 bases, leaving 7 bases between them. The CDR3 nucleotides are TGCGCCAGCAGCCCGGTCCTCACCGGGGAGCTGTTTTTT. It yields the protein CASSPVLTGELFF.

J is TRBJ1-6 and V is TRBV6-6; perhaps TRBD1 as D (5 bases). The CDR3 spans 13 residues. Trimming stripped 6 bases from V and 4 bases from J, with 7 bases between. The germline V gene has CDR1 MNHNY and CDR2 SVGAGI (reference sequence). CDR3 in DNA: TGTGCCAGCAGGGAGGGGTATAATTCACCCCTCCACTTT. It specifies CASREGYNSPLHF.

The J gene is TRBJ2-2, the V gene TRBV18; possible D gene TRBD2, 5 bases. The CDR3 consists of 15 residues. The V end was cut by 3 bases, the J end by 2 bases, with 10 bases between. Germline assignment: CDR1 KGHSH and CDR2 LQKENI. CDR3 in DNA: TGTGCCAGCTCACCTAGGGAGACTAACACCGGGGAGCTGTTTTTT. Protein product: CASSPRETNTGELFF.

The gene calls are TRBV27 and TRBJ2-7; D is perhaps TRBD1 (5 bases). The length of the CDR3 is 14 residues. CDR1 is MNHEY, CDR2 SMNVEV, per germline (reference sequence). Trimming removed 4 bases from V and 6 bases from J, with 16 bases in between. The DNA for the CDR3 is TGTGCCAGCAGTTCGACAGCTACGAAGGCCGAGCAGTACTTC. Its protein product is CASSSTATKAEQYF.

CDR3 bases: TGTGCCAGCAGCCCTCAGACAGGGTGGCGCACTGAAGCTTTCTTT. Translation: CASSPQTGWRTEAFF. V and J are TRBV7-2 and TRBJ1-1, with TRBD1 matching 7 bases. Germline V gene sequence: CDR1 SGHTA, CDR2 FQGNSA. V shed 5 bases and J 4 bases; nucleotides not matched to a gene: 10. This CDR3 region has 15 residues.

CDR3 region: CASSLDRAVPGELFF. Written as DNA, the CDR3 is TGTGCCAGCAGCTTAGATCGGGCAGTACCCGGGGAGCTGTTTTTT. The chain couples TRBV11-2 to TRBJ2-2; no reliable D call. This CDR3 has 15 amino acids. The germline gives CDR1 SGHAT, CDR2 FQNNGV. The V and J ends lost 0 bases and 6 bases respectively, with 11 bases between them.

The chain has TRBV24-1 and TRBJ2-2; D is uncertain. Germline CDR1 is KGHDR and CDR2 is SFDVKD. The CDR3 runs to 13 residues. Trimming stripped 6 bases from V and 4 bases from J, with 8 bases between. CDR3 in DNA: TGTGCCACCAGTCGCTCGTCCACCGGGGAGCTGTTTTTT. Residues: CATSRSSTGELFF.

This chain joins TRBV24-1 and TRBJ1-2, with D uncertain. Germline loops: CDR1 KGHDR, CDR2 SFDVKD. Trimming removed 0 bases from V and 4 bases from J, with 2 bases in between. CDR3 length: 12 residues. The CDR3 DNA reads TGTGCCACCAGTGATTTGGGCTATGGCTACACCTTC. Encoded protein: CATSDLGYGYTF.

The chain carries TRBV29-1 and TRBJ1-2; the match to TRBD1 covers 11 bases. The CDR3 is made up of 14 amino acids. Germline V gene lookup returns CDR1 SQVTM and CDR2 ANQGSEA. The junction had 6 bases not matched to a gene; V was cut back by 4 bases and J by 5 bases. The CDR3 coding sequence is TGCAGCGTTGTTGGGACAGGGGGGAATTATGGCTACACCTTC. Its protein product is CSVVGTGGNYGYTF.

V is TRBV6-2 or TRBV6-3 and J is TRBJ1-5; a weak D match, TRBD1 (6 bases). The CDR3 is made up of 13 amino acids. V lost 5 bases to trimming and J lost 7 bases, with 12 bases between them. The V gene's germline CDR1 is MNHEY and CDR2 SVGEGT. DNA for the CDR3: TGTGCCAGCAGTAGCGGGGGGCACCAGCCCCAGCATTTT. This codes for CASSSGGHQPQHF.

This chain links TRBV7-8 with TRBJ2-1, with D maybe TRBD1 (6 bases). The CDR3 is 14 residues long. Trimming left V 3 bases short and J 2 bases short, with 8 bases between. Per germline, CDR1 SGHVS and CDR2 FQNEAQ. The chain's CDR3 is CASSFQGTYNEQFF. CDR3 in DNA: TGTGCCAGCAGCTTCCAGGGGACCTACAATGAGCAGTTCTTC.

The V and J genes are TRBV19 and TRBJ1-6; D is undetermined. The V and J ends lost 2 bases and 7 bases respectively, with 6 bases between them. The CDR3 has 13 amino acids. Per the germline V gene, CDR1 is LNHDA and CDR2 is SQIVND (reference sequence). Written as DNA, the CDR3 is TGTGCCAGTAGTATATCGGAGAATTCACCCCTCCACTTT. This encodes CASSISENSPLHF.

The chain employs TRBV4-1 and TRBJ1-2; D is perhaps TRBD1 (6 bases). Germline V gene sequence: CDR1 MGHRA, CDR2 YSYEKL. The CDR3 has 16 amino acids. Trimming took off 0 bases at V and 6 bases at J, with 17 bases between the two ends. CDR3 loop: CASSQDPRGVRNGYTF. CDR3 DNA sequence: TGCGCCAGCAGCCAAGACCCGAGGGGGGTTCGAAATGGCTACACCTTC.

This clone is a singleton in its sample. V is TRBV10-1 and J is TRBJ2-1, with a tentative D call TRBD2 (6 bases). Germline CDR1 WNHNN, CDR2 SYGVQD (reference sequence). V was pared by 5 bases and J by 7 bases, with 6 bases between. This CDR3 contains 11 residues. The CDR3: CASSRGNEQFF. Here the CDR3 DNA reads TGCGCCAGCAGTCGGGGGAATGAGCAGTTCTTC.